This section outlines one T cell receptor (beta chain) sequence together with its context. Germline CDR1 reads SQVTM; CDR2 reads ANQGSEA. V gave up 1 base and J gave up 7 bases; unmatched junction bases: 6. The CDR3 runs to 14 residues. This sample is part of a study of blood T cell repertoires in COVID-19. Study-level information: Both acute and convalescent COVID-19 samples were obtained from the United States, Italy and Spain. PBMCs, B-cell-depleted T cells, or T cells provided the cDNA or gDNA that made up the material.

In the study's own analysis: Reference gene primers were amplified, and this amplification served to estimate nucleated cell counts. Clones were read by immunoSEQ multiplex PCR, and TCRdb kept only the in-frame ones, dropping some. The D gene and trimming were derived from the DNA, and the V and J assignments and clone size from that table. The sample lists over 90,000 clones; 75% to 90% were seen once. The sequence came from a man aged 80 or over with acute or convalescent COVID-19. V usage is TRBV29-1 and J usage is TRBJ2-1; 8 positions match TRBD1. The sample taken for sequencing was peripheral blood. The CDR3: CSVEGQGARNEQFF. CDR3 DNA sequence: TGCAGCGTTGAAGGGCAGGGGGCGAGGAATGAGCAGTTCTTC.